These T cell receptor beta chains were read from a single sample in a study of chemoradiotherapy in HPV16-positive cancers. This table comes from immunoSEQ multiplex PCR, and its TCRdb copy is limited to in-frame clones, with some not included. Of tens of thousands of clones listed, approximately 73% are singletons. The input for sequencing was blood, taken from a patient who underwent chemoradiotherapy. The source is a human donor with HPV-associated anogenital cancer. Each CDR3 is given with its conserved first and last residue. Fields, in order: V gene, clone size, D gene, J gene, CDR3 protein, CDR3 DNA. The D gene is left open where the match is weak. Only some rows state a clone size, as once, few, many or a class for expanded clones.

TRBV29-1	-	TRBD1	TRBJ1-2	CSVEGAGGPLDF	TGCAGCGTTGAAGGGGCAGGGGGTCCCCTAGACTTC
TRBV13	few	-	TRBJ1-2	CASSLTRGNYGYTF	TGTGCCAGCAGCCTCACACGGGGAAACTATGGCTACACCTTC
TRBV27	-	-	TRBJ1-4	CASSLSIQGYNEKLFF	TGTGCCAGCAGTTTATCGATCCAGGGTTATAATGAAAAACTGTTTTTT
TRBV7-3	-	TRBD2	TRBJ2-7	CASSASGGVYEQYF	TGTGCCAGCAGCGCTAGCGGGGGAGTTTACGAGCAGTACTTC
TRBV5-1	-	-	TRBJ2-7	CASIPGVNSYEQYF	TGCGCCAGCATCCCAGGGGTTAACTCCTACGAGCAGTACTTC
TRBV7-2	-	-	TRBJ1-5	CASSQETGYSNQPQHF	TGTGCCAGCAGTCAAGAGACGGGGTATAGCAATCAGCCCCAGCATTTT
TRBV10-3	-	-	TRBJ2-2	CAISGVSGELFF	TGTGCCATCAGTGGAGTGTCCGGGGAGCTGTTTTTT
TRBV19	-	-	TRBJ1-2	CAGGVQGGYGYTF	TGTGCCGGAGGTGTACAGGGCGGCTATGGCTACACCTTC
TRBV14	-	-	TRBJ2-1	CASSGVATRKFF	TGTGCCAGCAGTGGGGTGGCTACAAGGAAGTTCTTC
TRBV15	-	TRBD1	TRBJ1-4	CATSRAGAGGGTNEKLFF	TGTGCCACCAGCAGAGCGGGGGCAGGGGGGGGAACTAATGAAAAACTGTTTTTT
TRBV10-3	-	-	TRBJ2-1	CAIRNSANEQFF	TGTGCCATCAGGAATAGTGCCAATGAGCAGTTCTTC
TRBV18	-	-	TRBJ2-5	CASSPQKVAGETQYF	TGTGCCAGCTCACCACAAAAGGTCGCGGGGGAGACCCAGTACTTC
TRBV10-3	-	-	TRBJ2-5	CAISDGQKETQYF	TGTGCCATCAGTGATGGCCAGAAAGAGACCCAGTACTTC
TRBV25-1	few	-	TRBJ1-2	CASSEQGFYGYTF	TGTGCCAGCAGTGAACAGGGCTTCTATGGCTACACCTTC
TRBV5-8	-	-	TRBJ2-3	CASSLGDTDTQYF	TGTGCCAGCAGCTTGGGGGACACAGATACGCAGTATTTT
TRBV7-3	-	-	TRBJ2-1	CASSETGSSYNEQFF	TGTGCCAGCAGCGAAACAGGGAGCTCCTACAATGAGCAGTTCTTC
TRBV5-4	-	TRBD1	TRBJ1-2	CASINVQGVAGSYTF	TGTGCCAGCATCAATGTACAGGGGGTGGCCGGTAGCTACACCTTC
TRBV13	few	-	TRBJ2-1	CASSPRLNEQFF	TGTGCCAGCAGCCCTCGATTGAATGAGCAGTTCTTC
TRBV30	-	-	TRBJ2-3	CASGSTDTQYF	TGTGCCTCTGGAAGCACAGATACGCAGTATTTT
TRBV18	-	-	TRBJ2-1	CASSPGLAFNEQFF	TGTGCCAGCTCACCAGGTCTAGCGTTCAATGAGCAGTTCTTC
TRBV20-1	-	-	TRBJ2-7	CSARSYEQYF	TGCAGTGCTAGATCCTACGAGCAGTACTTC
TRBV30	-	TRBD2	TRBJ2-1	CAWSVSGLAKFF	TGTGCCTGGAGTGTATCCGGACTAGCGAAGTTCTTC
TRBV28	-	-	TRBJ1-2	CASSFRGGYGYTF	TGTGCCAGCAGTTTTAGAGGGGGCTATGGCTACACCTTC
TRBV6-4	-	-	TRBJ1-3	CASSDFWGITYSGNTIYF	TGTGCCAGCAGTGACTTTTGGGGCATAACATACTCTGGAAACACCATATATTTT
TRBV6-1	once	-	TRBJ2-3	CASSGLGTSTDTQYF	TGTGCCAGCAGTGGGTTAGGGACTAGCACAGATACGCAGTATTTT
TRBV12-5	-	TRBD1	TRBJ1-1	CASADDRQGAITEAFF	TGTGCTAGTGCTGACGACCGACAGGGGGCGATCACTGAAGCTTTCTTT
TRBV9	-	TRBD1	TRBJ1-3	CASGGQGGSGNTIYF	TGTGCCAGCGGGGGACAGGGTGGTTCTGGAAACACCATATATTTT
TRBV10-3	-	TRBD1	TRBJ1-1	CAISDDREGKAFF	TGTGCCATCAGTGACGACAGGGAAGGGAAAGCTTTCTTT
TRBV25-1	-	-	TRBJ1-5	CASSATGQPNQPQHF	TGTGCCAGCAGTGCAACCGGACAGCCCAATCAGCCCCAGCATTTT
TRBV11-2	-	TRBD2	TRBJ2-2	CASSSVAGNTGELFF	TGTGCCAGCAGCTCCGTAGCGGGGAACACCGGGGAGCTGTTTTTT
TRBV20-1	-	-	TRBJ1-4	CSATDQQKLFF	TGCAGTGCTACCGACCAGCAAAAACTGTTTTTT
TRBV9	-	TRBD2	TRBJ2-1	CASSASTSGGSSYNEQFF	TGTGCCAGCAGCGCCTCGACTAGCGGGGGGAGCTCCTACAATGAGCAGTTCTTC
TRBV19	-	-	TRBJ2-3	CASSASGYTQYF	TGTGCCAGTAGTGCCTCAGGTTATACGCAGTATTTT
TRBV25-1	-	-	TRBJ1-3	CASSEGGVNTIYF	TGTGCCAGCAGTGAAGGAGGGGTGAACACCATATATTTT
TRBV6-1	few	-	TRBJ1-2	CASSATGFGYTF	TGTGCCAGCAGTGCCACAGGGTTTGGCTACACCTTC
TRBV11-2	-	-	TRBJ1-1	CASSLQGNTEAFF	TGTGCCAGCAGCTTACAGGGGAACACTGAAGCTTTCTTT
TRBV7-9	-	TRBD1	TRBJ1-5	CASSFSLQGNSNQPQHF	TGTGCCAGCAGCTTCTCCCTACAGGGGAATAGCAATCAGCCCCAGCATTTT
TRBV30	few	TRBD1	TRBJ1-5	CAWKGQGYSNQPQHF	TGTGCCTGGAAGGGACAGGGTTATAGCAATCAGCCCCAGCATTTT
TRBV6-5	-	-	TRBJ2-7	CASSYPPRYEQYF	TGTGCCAGCAGTTACCCCCCCCGCTACGAGCAGTACTTC
TRBV6-5	-	-	TRBJ2-1	CASSITGNSYNEQFF	TGTGCCAGCAGTATTACAGGGAACTCCTACAATGAGCAGTTCTTC
TRBV12-5	-	TRBD1	TRBJ2-7	CASGDGQGYRYEQYF	TGTGCTAGTGGGGATGGACAGGGGTATCGCTACGAGCAGTACTTC
TRBV11-2	few	TRBD2	TRBJ2-5	CASASYGGLAGGPRETQYF	TGTGCCAGCGCCTCCTATGGGGGGCTAGCGGGGGGGCCGCGCGAGACCCAGTACTTC
TRBV9	-	-	TRBJ1-6	CASSVRQSNSPLHF	TGTGCCAGCAGCGTACGGCAGTCTAATTCACCCCTCCACTTT
TRBV30	-	-	TRBJ1-2	CASSADLYGYTF	TGTGCCTCCTCAGCGGACCTCTATGGCTACACCTTC
TRBV5-6	-	-	TRBJ1-5	CASSEEGGTQPQHF	TGTGCCAGCTCGGAAGAGGGTGGCACTCAGCCCCAGCATTTT
TRBV5-1	-	TRBD1	TRBJ2-5	CASSLSSGGETQYF	TGCGCCAGCAGCTTGAGTTCAGGGGGAGAGACCCAGTACTTC
TRBV4-3	-	-	TRBJ1-2	CASSQARTGGHYGYTF	TGCGCCAGCAGCCAAGCCCGAACCGGAGGGCACTATGGCTACACCTTC
TRBV27	few	TRBD1	TRBJ1-6	CASRKNRDRNLPLHF	TGTGCCAGCAGAAAAAACCGGGACAGGAACCTTCCCCTCCACTTT
TRBV18	-	TRBD1	TRBJ1-2	CASSPRTGDGYTF	TGTGCCAGCTCTCCCCGGACAGGGGATGGCTACACCTTC
TRBV5-6	-	-	TRBJ1-1	CASSLDRRAPSSEAFF	TGTGCCAGCAGCTTGGATAGAAGGGCGCCAAGCTCTGAAGCTTTCTTT